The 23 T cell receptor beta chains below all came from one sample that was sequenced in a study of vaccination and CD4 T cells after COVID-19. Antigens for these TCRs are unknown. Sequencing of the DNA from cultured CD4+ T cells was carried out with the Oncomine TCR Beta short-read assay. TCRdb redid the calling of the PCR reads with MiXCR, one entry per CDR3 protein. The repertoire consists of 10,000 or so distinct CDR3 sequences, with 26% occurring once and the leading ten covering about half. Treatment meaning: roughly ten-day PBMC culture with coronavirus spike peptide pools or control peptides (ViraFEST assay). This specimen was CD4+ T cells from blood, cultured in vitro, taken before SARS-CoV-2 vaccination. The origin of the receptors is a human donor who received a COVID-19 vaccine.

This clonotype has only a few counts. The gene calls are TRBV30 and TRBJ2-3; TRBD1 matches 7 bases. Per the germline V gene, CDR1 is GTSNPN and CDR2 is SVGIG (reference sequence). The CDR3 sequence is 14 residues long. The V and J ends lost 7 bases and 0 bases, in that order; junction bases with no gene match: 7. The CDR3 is CASNRGTSTDTQYF. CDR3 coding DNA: TGTGCCTCAAACAGGGGAACTAGCACAGATACGCAGTATTTT.

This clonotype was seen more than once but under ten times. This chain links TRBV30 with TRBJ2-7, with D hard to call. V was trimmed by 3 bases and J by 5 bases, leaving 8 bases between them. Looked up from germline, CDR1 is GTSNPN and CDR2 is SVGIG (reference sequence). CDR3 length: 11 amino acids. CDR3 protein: CAWRVLHEQYF. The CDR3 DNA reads TGTGCCTGGAGGGTTCTCCACGAGCAGTACTTC.

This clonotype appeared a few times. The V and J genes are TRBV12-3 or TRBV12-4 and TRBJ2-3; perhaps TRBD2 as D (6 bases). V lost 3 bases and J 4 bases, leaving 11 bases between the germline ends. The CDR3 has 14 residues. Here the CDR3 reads CASSFLAMADTQYF. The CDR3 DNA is TGTGCCAGCAGTTTTCTAGCGATGGCAGATACGCAGTATTTT.

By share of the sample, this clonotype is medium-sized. The CDR3 reads CASSGIRGNTEAFF. CDR3 DNA: TGTGCCAGCAGTGGGATCCGGGGGAACACTGAAGCTTTCTTT. The V and J genes are TRBV6-1 and TRBJ1-1; no definite D call. With 4 bases removed from V and 1 base from J, the gap between germline ends came to 10 bases. The CDR3 is made up of 14 amino acids. Germline assignment: CDR1 MNHNS and CDR2 SASEGT.

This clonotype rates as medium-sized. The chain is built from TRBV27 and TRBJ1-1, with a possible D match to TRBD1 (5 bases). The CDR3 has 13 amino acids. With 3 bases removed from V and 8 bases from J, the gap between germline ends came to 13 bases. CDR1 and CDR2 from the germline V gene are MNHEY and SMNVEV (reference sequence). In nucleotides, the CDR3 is TGTGCCAGCAGTTTTACGGGGGGTACGGAAGCTTTCTTT. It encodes CASSFTGGTEAFF.

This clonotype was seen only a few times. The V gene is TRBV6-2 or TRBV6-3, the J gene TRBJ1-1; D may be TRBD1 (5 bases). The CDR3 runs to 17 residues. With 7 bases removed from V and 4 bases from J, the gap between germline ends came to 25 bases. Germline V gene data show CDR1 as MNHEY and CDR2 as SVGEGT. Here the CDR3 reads CASTLDRKEGKSTEAFF. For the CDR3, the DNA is TGTGCCAGCACCCTTGATCGCAAGGAGGGGAAAAGCACTGAAGCTTTCTTT.

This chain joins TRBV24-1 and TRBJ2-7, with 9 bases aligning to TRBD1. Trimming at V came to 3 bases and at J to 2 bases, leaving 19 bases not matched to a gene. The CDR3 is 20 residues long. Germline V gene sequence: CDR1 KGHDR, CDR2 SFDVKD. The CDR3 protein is CATSDPSRDRELRDPYEQYF. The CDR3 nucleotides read TGTGCCACCAGTGATCCGTCCCGGGACAGGGAACTAAGAGATCCCTACGAGCAGTACTTC.

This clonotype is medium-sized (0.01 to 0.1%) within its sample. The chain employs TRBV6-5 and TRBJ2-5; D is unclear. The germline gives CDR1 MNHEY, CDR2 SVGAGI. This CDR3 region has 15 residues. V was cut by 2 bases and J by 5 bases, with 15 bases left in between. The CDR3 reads CASSYPAAQSETQYF. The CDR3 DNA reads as TGTGCCAGCAGTTACCCGGCAGCTCAATCGGAGACCCAGTACTTC.

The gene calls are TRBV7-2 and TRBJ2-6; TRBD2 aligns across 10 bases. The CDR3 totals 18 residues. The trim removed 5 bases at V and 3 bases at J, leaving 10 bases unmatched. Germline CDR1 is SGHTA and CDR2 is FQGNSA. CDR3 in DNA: TGTGCCAGCAGCCGCGTAGCGGGGGGTTTAGGTGGGGCCAACGTCCTGACTTTC. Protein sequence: CASSRVAGGLGGANVLTF. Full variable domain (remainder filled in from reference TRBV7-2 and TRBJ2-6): GAGVSQSPSNKVTEKGKDVELRCDPISGHTALYWYRQSLGQGLEFLIYFQGNSAPDKSGLPSDRFSAERTGGSVSTLTIQRTQQEDSAVYLCASSRVAGGLGGANVLTFGAGSRLTVL.

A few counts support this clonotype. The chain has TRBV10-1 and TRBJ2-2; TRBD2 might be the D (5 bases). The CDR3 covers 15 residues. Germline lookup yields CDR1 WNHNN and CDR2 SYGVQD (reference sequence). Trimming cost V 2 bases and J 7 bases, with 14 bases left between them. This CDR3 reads CASSEASGGHGELFF. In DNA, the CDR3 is TGCGCCAGCAGTGAGGCATCTGGCGGGCACGGGGAGCTGTTTTTT.

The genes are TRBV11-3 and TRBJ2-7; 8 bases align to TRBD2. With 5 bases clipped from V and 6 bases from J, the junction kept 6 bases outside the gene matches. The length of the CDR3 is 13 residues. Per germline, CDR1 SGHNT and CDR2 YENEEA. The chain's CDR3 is CASSGTRPGEQYF. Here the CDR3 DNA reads TGTGCCAGCAGCGGGACTAGACCTGGCGAGCAGTACTTC.

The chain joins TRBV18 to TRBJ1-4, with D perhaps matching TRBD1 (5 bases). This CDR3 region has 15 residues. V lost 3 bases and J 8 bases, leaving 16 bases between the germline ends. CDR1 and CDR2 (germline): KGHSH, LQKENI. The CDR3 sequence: CASSPREGNSEKLFF. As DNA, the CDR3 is TGTGCCAGCTCACCGAGGGAGGGGAATAGCGAAAAACTGTTTTTT.

The CDR3 here is CSAGDRASYEQYF. Written as DNA, the CDR3 is TGCAGTGCCGGGGACAGGGCCTCCTACGAGCAGTACTTC. The J gene is TRBJ2-7, the V gene TRBV20-1, with 9 bases that match TRBD1. This CDR3 spans 13 amino acids. After removal of 6 bases from V and 0 bases from J, the junction contained 3 bases not matched to a gene. Germline loops: CDR1 DFQATT, CDR2 SNEGSKA (reference sequence).

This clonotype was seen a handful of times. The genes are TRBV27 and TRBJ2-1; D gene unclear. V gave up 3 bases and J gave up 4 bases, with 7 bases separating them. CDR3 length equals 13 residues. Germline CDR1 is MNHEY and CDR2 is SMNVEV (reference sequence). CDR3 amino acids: CASSFERYNEQFF. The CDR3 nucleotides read TGTGCCAGCAGTTTTGAGAGATACAATGAGCAGTTCTTC.

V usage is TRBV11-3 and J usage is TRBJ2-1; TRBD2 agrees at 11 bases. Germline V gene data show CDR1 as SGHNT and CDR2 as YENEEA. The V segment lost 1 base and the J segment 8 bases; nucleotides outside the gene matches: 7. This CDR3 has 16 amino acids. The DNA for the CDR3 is TGTGCCAGCAGCTTAGGGGTAGCGGGGGGGCCAGATGAGCAGTTCTTC. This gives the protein CASSLGVAGGPDEQFF.

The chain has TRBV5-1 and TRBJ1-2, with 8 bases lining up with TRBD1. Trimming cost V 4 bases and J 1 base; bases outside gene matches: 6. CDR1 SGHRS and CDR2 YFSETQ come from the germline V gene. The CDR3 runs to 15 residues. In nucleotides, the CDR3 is TGCGCCAGCAGCCCCGGACAGGGCGATAACTATGGCTACACCTTC. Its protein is CASSPGQGDNYGYTF.

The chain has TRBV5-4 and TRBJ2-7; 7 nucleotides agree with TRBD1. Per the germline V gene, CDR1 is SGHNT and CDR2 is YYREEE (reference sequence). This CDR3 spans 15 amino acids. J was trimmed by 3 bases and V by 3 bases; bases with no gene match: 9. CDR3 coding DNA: TGTGCCAGCAGCTCAAGTCCCGGGACAGACTACGAGCAGTACTTC. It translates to CASSSSPGTDYEQYF. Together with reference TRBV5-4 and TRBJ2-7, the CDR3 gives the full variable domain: ETGVTQSPTHLIKTRGQQVTLRCSSQSGHNTVSWYQQALGQGPQFIFQYYREEENGRGNFPPRFSGLQFPNYSSELNVNALELDDSALYLCASSSSPGTDYEQYFGPGTRLTVT.

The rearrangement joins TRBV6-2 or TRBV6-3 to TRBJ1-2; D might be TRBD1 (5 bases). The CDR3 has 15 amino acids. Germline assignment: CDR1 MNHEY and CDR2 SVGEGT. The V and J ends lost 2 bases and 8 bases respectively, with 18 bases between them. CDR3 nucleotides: TGTGCCAGCAGTTACCCTCCCCCGGGACGAGGGGGCTACACCTTC. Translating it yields CASSYPPPGRGGYTF.

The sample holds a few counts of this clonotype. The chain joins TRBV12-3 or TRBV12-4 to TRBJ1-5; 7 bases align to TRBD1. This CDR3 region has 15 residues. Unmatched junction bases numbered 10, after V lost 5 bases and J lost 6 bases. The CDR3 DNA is TGTGCCAGCAGTCCCACCGGCCACAGGGGTCAGCCCCAGCATTTT. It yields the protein CASSPTGHRGQPQHF.

The CDR3, as DNA: TGCGCCAGCAGCTTGTCCGGGGGGCAAGGTGAAAAACTGTTTTTT. Its protein is CASSLSGGQGEKLFF. The chain employs TRBV5-1 and TRBJ1-4; D is perhaps TRBD1 (6 bases). This CDR3 is built from 15 residues. Trimming shortened V by 1 base and J by 7 bases, and 14 bases separated the two germline ends. Germline CDR1 SGHRS, CDR2 YFSETQ.

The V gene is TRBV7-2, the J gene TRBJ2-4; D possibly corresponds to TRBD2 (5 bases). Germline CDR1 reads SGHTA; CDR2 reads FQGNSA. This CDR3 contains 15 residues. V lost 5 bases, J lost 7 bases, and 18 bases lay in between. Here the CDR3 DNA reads TGTGCCAGCAGCCCACCGCTTGGCGAGGGCAACATTCAGTACTTC. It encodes CASSPPLGEGNIQYF.

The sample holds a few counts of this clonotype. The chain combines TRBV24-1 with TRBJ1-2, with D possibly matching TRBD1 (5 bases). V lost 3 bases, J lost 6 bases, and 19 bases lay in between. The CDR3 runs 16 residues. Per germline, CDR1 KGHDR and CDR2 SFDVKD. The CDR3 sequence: CATSDPSTRGSHGYTF. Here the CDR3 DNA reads TGTGCCACCAGTGATCCTTCGACACGGGGGAGCCATGGCTACACCTTC.

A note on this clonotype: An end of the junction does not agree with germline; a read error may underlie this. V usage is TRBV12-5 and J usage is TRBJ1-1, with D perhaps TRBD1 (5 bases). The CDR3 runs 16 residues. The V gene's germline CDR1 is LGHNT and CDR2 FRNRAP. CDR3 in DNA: TGTGTTAGTGGTTTGGTACTGGCCAGGGAGGCCACTGAAGCTTTCTTT. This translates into CVSGLVLAREATEAFF.